This TCR beta chain was documented in a study of cytomegalovirus exposure and HLA in healthy donors. Both 60 Vbeta primers and 13 Jbeta primers went into the PCR. The data were produced by immunoSEQ multiplex PCR, yet TCRdb's version contains in-frame clones alone and is incomplete. This sample carries approximately 100,000 clones, 60% to 75% of them seen once, and the ten largest clones take under 2%. Sequenced material: PBMCs. The source of this sequence is a woman between 40 and 55 years old in good health and CMV-seronegative.

CDR3 DNA: TGTGCCACCAGGACAGGGAGGTCTGAAGAGCAGTACTTC. This translates into CATRTGRSEEQYF. This rearrangement joins TRBV10-3 to TRBJ2-7; 8 positions agree with TRBD1. The germline CDR1 and CDR2 sequences are ENHRY and SYGVKD. V shed 10 bases and J 7 bases; nucleotides not matched to a gene: 12. The CDR3 is 13 residues long.